This T cell receptor (beta chain) appears in the sequencing data of a study of blood T cell repertoires in COVID-19. Sequencing used immunoSEQ multiplex PCR; TCRdb keeps in-frame clones, though not all of them. The sample contains 150,000 to 170,000 clones, approximately 81% of which appear only once. The CDR3 is 14 residues long. V dropped 1 base and J dropped 5 bases, with 8 bases sitting between them. The germline gives CDR1 LGHNA, CDR2 YNFKEQ. The V gene is TRBV4-2, the J gene TRBJ1-4; maybe TRBD1 (5 bases). The sequenced sample was peripheral blood. The receptor was derived from a woman aged 60-75 years with COVID-19, enrolled during active disease. The CDR3 reads CASSQAGQNEKLFF. The CDR3 nucleotides are TGTGCCAGCAGCCAAGCCGGACAAAATGAAAAACTGTTTTTT.